The T cell receptor beta chain under discussion was sequenced for a study of blood T cell repertoires in COVID-19. Whole-study context: Researchers got acute and convalescent COVID-19 samples from the United States, Italy and Spain.

Libraries were prepared by immunoSEQ multiplex PCR; TCRdb keeps only in-frame clonotypes and omits some of them. This table holds almost 400,000 clones, 89% found once. Looked up from germline, CDR1 is MNHEY and CDR2 is SVGEGT. There are 14 residues in the CDR3. Note on this clone: Relative to the germline gene, one junction end is altered; a read error may explain this.

The chain is built from TRBV6-2 or TRBV6-3 and TRBJ1-1; D is possibly TRBD1 (6 bases). The source of this sequence is a woman aged 25 to 39 who had recovered from COVID-19. Source material: PBMCs or T cells enriched from blood (not recorded which). CDR3 region: CASSSPTGLTAGIF. CDR3 DNA: TGTGCCAGCAGTTCGCCGACAGGATTAACGGCTGGGATCTTT.